The 15 T cell receptor beta chains below come from one sample, sequenced in a study of vaccination effects on CD4 cells after COVID-19. Within the ViraFEST assay, antigen-specific CD4+ T cells underwent expansion with viral peptide pools prior to sequencing. A 10-day culture period preceded the isolation of CD4+ T cells. Each participant was administered two doses of either the BNT162b2 or the mRNA-1273 vaccine. The data were produced by immunoSEQ multiplex PCR, yet TCRdb's version contains in-frame clones alone and is incomplete. The data contain some 30,000 clones, 75% to 90% of them singletons. These receptors have no known antigen. Sequencing used CD4+ T cells from PBMCs cultured with SARS-CoV-2 spike peptides, obtained after COVID-19 vaccination. These receptors came from a human donor who received a COVID-19 vaccine. Some clones in this sample may be carry-over from other donors' samples.

The V call is TRBV21-1, the J call TRBJ1-2; the D call of TRBD1 is as the table states it, not checked on the DNA. TRBV21-1 is a pseudogene locus. The CDR3 spans 15 residues. In nucleotides, the CDR3 is TGTGCCAGCAGTCCAAGTGGTCTACAGGAGTGTGGCTACACCTTC. It translates to CASSPSGLQECGYTF.

CDR3 sequence (DNA): TGTGCCAGCAGTGCAGGTTACGGTGAAGCTTTCTTT. This gives the protein CASSAGYGEAFF. The chain joins TRBV12-3 or TRBV12-4 to TRBJ1-1; D is uncertain. The CDR3 totals 12 residues. Trimming cost V 5 bases and J 7 bases, with 11 bases left between them.

J is TRBJ2-2 and V is TRBV19; D remains unclear. Germline-derived CDR1 and CDR2 are LNHDA and SQIVND (reference sequence). The V gene lost 3 bases and the J gene lost 1 base, with 9 bases spanning the gap. The CDR3 runs 15 residues. The CDR3 reads CASSIWSENTGELFF. In DNA, the CDR3 is TGTGCCAGTAGTATCTGGAGCGAGAACACCGGGGAGCTGTTTTTT. Using reference TRBV19 and TRBJ2-2 for the parts outside the CDR3, the full variable domain is DGGITQSPKYLFRKEGQNVTLSCEQNLNHDAMYWYRQDPGQGLRLIYYSQIVNDFQKGDIAEGYSVSREKKESFPLTVTSAQKNPTAFYLCASSIWSENTGELFFGEGSRLTVL.

The chain is built from TRBV7-2 and TRBJ2-2; TRBD1 aligns across 10 bases. The germline CDR1 and CDR2 sequences are SGHTA and FQGNSA. The CDR3 is 16 amino acids. With V trimmed by 1 base and J by 7 bases, 6 bases remained unmatched. CDR3 sequence reads: CASSLVGTGEYGELFF. The CDR3 DNA reads as TGTGCCAGCAGCTTAGTAGGGACAGGGGAGTACGGGGAGCTGTTTTTT.

This chain joins TRBV4-1 and TRBJ1-1, with D possibly being TRBD1 (5 bases). Trimming stripped 4 bases from V and 1 base from J, with 7 bases between. CDR1 MGHRA and CDR2 YSYEKL come from the germline V gene. This CDR3 is built from 13 residues. The CDR3 DNA reads as TGCGCCAGCAGCCTCAGGGAGAACACTGAAGCTTTCTTT. As protein: CASSLRENTEAFF.

This clone was observed a single time. The chain recombines TRBV7-9 with TRBJ2-7; unclear D gene. V was shortened by 4 bases and J by 4 bases, with 8 bases between the two germline ends. CDR1 SEHNR and CDR2 FQNEAQ come from the germline V gene (reference sequence). The CDR3 is 12 amino acids. The CDR3 nucleotides are TGTGCCAGCAGCTCGAATTTATACGAGCAGTACGTC. Its translation is CASSSNLYEQYV.

The rearrangement links TRBV27 to TRBJ2-2, with D possibly being TRBD2 (6 bases). V gave up 6 bases and J gave up 1 base, with 15 bases separating them. There are 16 residues in the CDR3. Germline loops: CDR1 MNHEY, CDR2 SMNVEV (reference sequence). CDR3 bases: TGTGCCAGCAGACAAGGCGGGAACCGGAACACCGGGGAGCTGTTTTTT. Its translation: CASRQGGNRNTGELFF.

The V and J genes are TRBV7-9 and TRBJ2-2; D uncertain. The CDR3 consists of 14 residues. CDR1 is SEHNR and CDR2 is FQNEAQ in the germline V gene (reference sequence). Trimming shortened V by 2 bases and J by 0 bases, and 4 bases separated the two germline ends. The CDR3 here is CASSLHANTGELFF. The CDR3 DNA reads TGTGCCAGCAGCTTACATGCGAACACCGGGGAGCTGTTTTTT.

The CDR3 reads CASSPPPSGGIVSTGELFF. The CDR3 region has the DNA TGCGCCAGCAGCCCCCCTCCTAGCGGGGGTATCGTAAGCACCGGGGAGCTGTTTTTT. V is TRBV5-1 and J is TRBJ2-2, with TRBD2 identical over 10 bases. Germline V lookup: CDR1 SGHRS, CDR2 YFSETQ. V lost 4 bases, J lost 4 bases, and 16 bases stayed unmatched. This CDR3 has 19 amino acids.

The chain uses TRBV5-4 and TRBJ1-5, with D uncertain. V was shortened by 0 bases and J by 4 bases, with 5 bases between the two germline ends. CDR1 is SGHNT, CDR2 YYREEE, per germline (reference sequence). The CDR3 spans 13 residues. The CDR3 DNA is TGTGCCAGCAGCTTGGGTCCGAATCAGCCCCAGCATTTT. Its protein is CASSLGPNQPQHF.

The chain has TRBV29-1 and TRBJ2-2; D gene uncertain. Trimming took off 5 bases at V and 6 bases at J, with 7 bases between the two ends. This CDR3 region has 11 residues. The germline V gene has CDR1 SQVTM and CDR2 ANQGSEA. CDR3 loop: CSVLLPGELFF. DNA for the CDR3: TGCAGCGTTTTACTCCCCGGGGAGCTGTTTTTT.

The chain combines TRBV4-1 with TRBJ2-5; tentative D call: TRBD1 (5 bases). Between the trimmed V and J ends, which lost 4 bases and 1 base, there was a span of 13 bases. The CDR3 runs to 15 residues. CDR1 and CDR2 from the germline V gene are MGHRA and YSYEKL. CDR3 DNA sequence: TGCGCCAGCAGCCGGGGCGACCGAGTCCAAGAGACCCAGTACTTC. Translation gives CASSRGDRVQETQYF.

This chain connects TRBV6-1 to TRBJ2-5; D remains ambiguous. Germline V gene lookup returns CDR1 MNHNS and CDR2 SASEGT. V lost 1 base to trimming and J lost 5 bases, with 11 bases between them. This CDR3 has 14 amino acids. The CDR3 sequence is CASSEDPGRETQYF. In nucleotides, the CDR3 is TGTGCCAGCAGTGAAGATCCGGGTCGGGAGACCCAGTACTTC.

The rearrangement links TRBV19 to TRBJ1-6, with 10 bases identical to TRBD1. Trimming removed 7 bases from V and 10 bases from J; junction bases left unmatched: 10. The CDR3 extends over 15 amino acids. CDR1 and CDR2 (germline): LNHDA, SQIVND (reference sequence). CDR3 sequence (DNA): TGTGCCAGTAAAGGGGGACAGGGGTTAAGATCACCCCTCCACTTT. Translated: CASKGGQGLRSPLHF. The full variable domain, in which reference TRBV19 and TRBJ1-6 provide the parts outside the CDR3, is DGGITQSPKYLFRKEGQNVTLSCEQNLNHDAMYWYRQDPGQGLRLIYYSQIVNDFQKGDIAEGYSVSREKKESFPLTVTSAQKNPTAFYLCASKGGQGLRSPLHFGNGTRLTVT.

J is TRBJ2-2 and V is TRBV4-1; D not resolved. The germline gives CDR1 MGHRA, CDR2 YSYEKL. The CDR3 totals 13 residues. Trimming took 4 bases from V and 2 from J, leaving 5 bases between them. CDR3: CASSRPNTGELFF. The CDR3 region has the DNA TGCGCCAGCAGCCGGCCAAACACCGGGGAGCTGTTTTTT.